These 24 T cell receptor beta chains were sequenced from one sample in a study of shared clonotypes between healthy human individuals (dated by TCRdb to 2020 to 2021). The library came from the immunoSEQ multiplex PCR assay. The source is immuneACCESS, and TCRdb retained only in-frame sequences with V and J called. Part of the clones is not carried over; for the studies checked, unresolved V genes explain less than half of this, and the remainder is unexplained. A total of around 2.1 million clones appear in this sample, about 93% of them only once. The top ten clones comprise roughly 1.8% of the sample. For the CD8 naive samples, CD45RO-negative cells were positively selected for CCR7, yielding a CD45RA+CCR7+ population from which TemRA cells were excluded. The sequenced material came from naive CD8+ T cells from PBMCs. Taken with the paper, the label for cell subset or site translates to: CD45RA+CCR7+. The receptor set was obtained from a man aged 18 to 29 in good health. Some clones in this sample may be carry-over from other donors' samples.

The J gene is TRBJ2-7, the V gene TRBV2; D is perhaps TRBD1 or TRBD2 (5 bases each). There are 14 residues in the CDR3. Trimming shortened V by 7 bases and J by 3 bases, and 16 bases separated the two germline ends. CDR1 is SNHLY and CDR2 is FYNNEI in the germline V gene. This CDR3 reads CASITGDHLYEQYF. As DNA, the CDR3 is TGTGCCAGCATAACTGGGGACCACCTCTACGAGCAGTACTTC.

CDR3 sequence reads: CASRGEIPEAFF. CDR3 in DNA: TGTGCCAGTAGGGGTGAGATACCTGAAGCTTTCTTT. The chain couples TRBV19 to TRBJ1-1; D gene ambiguous. CDR1 and CDR2 from the germline V gene are LNHDA and SQIVND (reference sequence). The V gene lost 6 bases and the J gene lost 6 bases, with 11 bases spanning the gap. The CDR3 has 12 amino acids.

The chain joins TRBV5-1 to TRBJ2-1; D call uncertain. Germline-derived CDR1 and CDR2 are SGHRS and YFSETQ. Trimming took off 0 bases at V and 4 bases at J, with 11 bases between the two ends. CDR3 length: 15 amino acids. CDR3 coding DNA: TGCGCCAGCAGCTTGGGAATTGGAGAATACAATGAGCAGTTCTTC. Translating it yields CASSLGIGEYNEQFF.

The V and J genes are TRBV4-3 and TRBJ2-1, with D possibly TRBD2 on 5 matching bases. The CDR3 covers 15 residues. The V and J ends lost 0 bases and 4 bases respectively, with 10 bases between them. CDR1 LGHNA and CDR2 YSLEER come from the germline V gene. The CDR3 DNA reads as TGCGCCAGCAGCCAAGAATTTTGGGAGTACAATGAGCAGTTCTTC. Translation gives CASSQEFWEYNEQFF.

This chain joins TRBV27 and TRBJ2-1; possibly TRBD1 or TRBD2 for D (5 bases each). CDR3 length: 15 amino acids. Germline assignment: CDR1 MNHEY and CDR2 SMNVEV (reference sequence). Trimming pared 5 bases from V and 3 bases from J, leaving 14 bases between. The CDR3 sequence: CASSPPRGGYNEQFF. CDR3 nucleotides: TGTGCCAGCAGTCCCCCCCGGGGCGGCTACAATGAGCAGTTCTTC.

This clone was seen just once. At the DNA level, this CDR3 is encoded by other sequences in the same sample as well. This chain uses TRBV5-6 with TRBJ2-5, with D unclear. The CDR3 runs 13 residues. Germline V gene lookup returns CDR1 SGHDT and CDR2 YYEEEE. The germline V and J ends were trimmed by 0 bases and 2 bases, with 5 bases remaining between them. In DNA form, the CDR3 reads TGTGCCAGCAGCTTGGGGGCTCAAGAGACCCAGTACTTC. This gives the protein CASSLGAQETQYF.

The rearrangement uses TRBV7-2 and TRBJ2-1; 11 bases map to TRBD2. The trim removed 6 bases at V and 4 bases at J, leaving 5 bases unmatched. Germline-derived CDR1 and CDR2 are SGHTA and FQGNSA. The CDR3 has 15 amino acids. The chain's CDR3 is CASRPRTSGYNEQFF. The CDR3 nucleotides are TGTGCCAGCAGACCTAGGACTAGCGGGTACAATGAGCAGTTCTTC.

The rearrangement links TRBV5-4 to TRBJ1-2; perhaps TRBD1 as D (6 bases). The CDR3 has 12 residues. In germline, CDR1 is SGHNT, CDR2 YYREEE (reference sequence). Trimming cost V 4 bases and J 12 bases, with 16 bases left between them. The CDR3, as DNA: TGTGCCAGCAGCACCCCAGGGGCCGGAGACACCTTC. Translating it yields CASSTPGAGDTF.

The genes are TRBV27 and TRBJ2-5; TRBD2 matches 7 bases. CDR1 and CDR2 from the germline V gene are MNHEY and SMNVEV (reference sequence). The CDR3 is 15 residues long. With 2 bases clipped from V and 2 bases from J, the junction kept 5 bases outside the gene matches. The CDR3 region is CASSLLSSGQETQYF. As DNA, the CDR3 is TGTGCCAGCAGTTTACTCTCTAGCGGACAAGAGACCCAGTACTTC.

This chain's CDR3 is CASSTPQGDKGERTQYF. The CDR3 DNA is TGCGCCAGCAGCACTCCTCAGGGAGATAAGGGTGAACGTACGCAGTATTTT. V usage is TRBV5-1 and J usage is TRBJ2-3; D possibly matches TRBD1 or TRBD2 (5 bases each). Trimming cost V 4 bases and J 8 bases, with 26 bases left between them. The germline V gene has CDR1 SGHRS and CDR2 YFSETQ. This CDR3 region has 17 residues.

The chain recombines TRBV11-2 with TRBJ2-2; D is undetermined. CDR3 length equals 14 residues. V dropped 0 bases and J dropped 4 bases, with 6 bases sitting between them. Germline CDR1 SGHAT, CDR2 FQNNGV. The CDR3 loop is CASSLERPTGELFF. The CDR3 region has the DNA TGTGCCAGCAGCTTAGAGAGGCCCACCGGGGAGCTGTTTTTT.

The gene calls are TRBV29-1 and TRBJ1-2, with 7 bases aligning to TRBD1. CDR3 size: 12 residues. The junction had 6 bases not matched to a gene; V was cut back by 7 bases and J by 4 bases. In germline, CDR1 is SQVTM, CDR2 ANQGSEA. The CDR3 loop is CSAGDRAYGYTF. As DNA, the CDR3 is TGCAGCGCCGGTGACAGGGCCTATGGCTACACCTTC.

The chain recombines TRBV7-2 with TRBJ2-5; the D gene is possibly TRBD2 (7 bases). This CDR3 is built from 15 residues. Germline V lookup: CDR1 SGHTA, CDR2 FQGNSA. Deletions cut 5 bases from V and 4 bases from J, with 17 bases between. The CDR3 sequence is CASSLTGGRLETQYF. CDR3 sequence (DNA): TGTGCCAGCAGCCTTACCGGGGGGCGCTTAGAGACCCAGTACTTC.

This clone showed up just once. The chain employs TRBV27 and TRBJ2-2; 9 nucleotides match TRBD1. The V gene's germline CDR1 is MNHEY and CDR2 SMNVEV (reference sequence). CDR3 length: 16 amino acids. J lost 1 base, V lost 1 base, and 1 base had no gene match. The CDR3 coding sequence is TGTGCCAGCAGTTTATTGACAGGGGGGAACACCGGGGAGCTGTTTTTT. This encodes CASSLLTGGNTGELFF.

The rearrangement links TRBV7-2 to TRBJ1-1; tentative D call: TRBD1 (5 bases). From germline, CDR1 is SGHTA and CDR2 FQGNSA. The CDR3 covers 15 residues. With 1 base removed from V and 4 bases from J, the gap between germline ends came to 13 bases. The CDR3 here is CASSLDWGLGTEAFF. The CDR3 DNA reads TGTGCCAGCAGCTTAGATTGGGGCCTGGGCACTGAAGCTTTCTTT.

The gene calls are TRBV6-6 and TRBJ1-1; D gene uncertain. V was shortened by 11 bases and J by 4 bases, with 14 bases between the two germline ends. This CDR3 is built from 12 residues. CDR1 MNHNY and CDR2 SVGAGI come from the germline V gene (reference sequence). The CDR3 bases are TGTGCCGCCACCTGGAGAGGCACTGAAGCTTTCTTT. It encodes CAATWRGTEAFF.

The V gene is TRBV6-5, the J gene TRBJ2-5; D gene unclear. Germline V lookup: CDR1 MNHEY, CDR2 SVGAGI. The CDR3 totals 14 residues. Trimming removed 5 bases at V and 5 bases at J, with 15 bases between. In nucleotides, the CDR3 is TGTGCCAGCAGTACTTACAGCAGCTTGGAGACCCAGTACTTC. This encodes CASSTYSSLETQYF.

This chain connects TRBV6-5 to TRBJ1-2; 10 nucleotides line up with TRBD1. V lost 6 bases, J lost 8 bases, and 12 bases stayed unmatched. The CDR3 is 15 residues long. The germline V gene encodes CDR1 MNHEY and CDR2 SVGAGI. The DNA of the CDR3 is TGTGCCAGCAGCTTTCATGCCGGGACAGGGGTCGGCTACACCTTC. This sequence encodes CASSFHAGTGVGYTF.

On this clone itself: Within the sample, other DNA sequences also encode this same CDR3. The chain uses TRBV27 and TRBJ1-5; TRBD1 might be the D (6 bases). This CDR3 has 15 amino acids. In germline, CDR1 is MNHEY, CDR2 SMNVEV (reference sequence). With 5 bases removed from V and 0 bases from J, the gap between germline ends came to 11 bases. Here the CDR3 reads CASSPRGGSNQPQHF. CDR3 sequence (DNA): TGTGCCAGCAGTCCCCGAGGGGGTAGCAATCAGCCCCAGCATTTT.

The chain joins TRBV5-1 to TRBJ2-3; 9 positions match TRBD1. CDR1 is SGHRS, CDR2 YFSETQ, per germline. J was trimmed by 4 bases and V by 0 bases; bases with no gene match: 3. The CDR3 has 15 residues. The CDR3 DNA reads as TGCGCCAGCAGCTTGGTAGGACAGGGGTCAGATACGCAGTATTTT. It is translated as CASSLVGQGSDTQYF. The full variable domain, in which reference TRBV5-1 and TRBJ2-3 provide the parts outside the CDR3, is KAGVTQTPRYLIKTRGQQVTLSCSPISGHRSVSWYQQTPGQGLQFLFEYFSETQRNKGNFPGRFSGRQFSNSRSEMNVSTLELGDSALYLCASSLVGQGSDTQYFGPGTRLTVL.

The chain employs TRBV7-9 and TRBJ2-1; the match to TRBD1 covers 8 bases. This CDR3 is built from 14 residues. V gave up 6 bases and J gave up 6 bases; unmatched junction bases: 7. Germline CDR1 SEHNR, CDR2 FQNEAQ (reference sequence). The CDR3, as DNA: TGTGCCAGCAGAACCCGGGACAGGCCCAATGAGCAGTTCTTC. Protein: CASRTRDRPNEQFF.

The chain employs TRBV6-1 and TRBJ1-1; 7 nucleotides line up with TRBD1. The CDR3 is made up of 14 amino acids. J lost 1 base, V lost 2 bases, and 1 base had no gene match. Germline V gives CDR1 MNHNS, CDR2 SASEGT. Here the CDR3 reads CASSEWTGNTEAFF. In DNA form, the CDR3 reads TGTGCCAGCAGTGAATGGACAGGGAACACTGAAGCTTTCTTT.

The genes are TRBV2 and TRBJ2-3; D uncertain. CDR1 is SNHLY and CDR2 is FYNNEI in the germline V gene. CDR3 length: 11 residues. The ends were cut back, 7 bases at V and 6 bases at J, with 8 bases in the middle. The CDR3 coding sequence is TGTGCCAGCATTGTTTTGGATACGCAGTATTTT. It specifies CASIVLDTQYF.

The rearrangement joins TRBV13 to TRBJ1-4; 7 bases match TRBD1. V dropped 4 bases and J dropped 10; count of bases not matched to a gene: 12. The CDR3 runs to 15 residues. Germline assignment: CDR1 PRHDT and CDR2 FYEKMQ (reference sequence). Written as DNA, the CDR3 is TGTGCCAGCAGCTCCACCGGGACAGCTAGAGGAAAACTGTTTTTT. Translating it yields CASSSTGTARGKLFF.